The 27 T cell receptor beta chains below all came from one sample that was sequenced in a study of blood T cell repertoires in COVID-19. TCRdb's table, derived via immunoSEQ multiplex PCR, lists solely in-frame clones and lacks some. The sample includes just under 85,000 clones, around four fifths of them seen just once. Sequenced sample: peripheral blood. These receptors were collected from a woman aged 55-75 years with acute or convalescent COVID-19.

This clone was observed once. The chain recombines TRBV11-2 with TRBJ1-1; no clear D gene. The germline V gene has CDR1 SGHAT and CDR2 FQNNGV. The CDR3 covers 15 residues. The ends were cut back, 7 bases at V and 0 bases at J, with 15 bases in the middle. The CDR3 DNA reads TGTGCCAGCACCGAACGTGGACTCATGAACACTGAAGCTTTCTTT. Protein: CASTERGLMNTEAFF.

The rearrangement joins TRBV9 to TRBJ1-3; the match to TRBD1 covers 10 bases. Trimming took 2 bases from V and 0 from J; bases not matched to a gene: 8. Germline V gene data show CDR1 as SGDLS and CDR2 as YYNGEE. The CDR3 has 18 amino acids. CDR3 residues: CASSVFDRGLGSGNTIYF. CDR3 nucleotides: TGTGCCAGCAGCGTCTTCGACAGGGGGCTTGGCTCTGGAAACACCATATATTTT.

The chain is built from TRBV7-9 and TRBJ1-2; D is ambiguous. The germline V gene has CDR1 SEHNR and CDR2 FQNEAQ (reference sequence). The CDR3 is 16 residues long. V was cut by 2 bases and J by 2 bases, with 15 bases left in between. CDR3 protein: CASSLLMGPPNYGYTF. CDR3 bases: TGTGCCAGCAGCTTATTGATGGGCCCACCGAACTATGGCTACACCTTC.

The CDR3 DNA follows: TGTGCCAGCAGCCAAGGGGTCAGGGGCACAGATACGCAGTATTTT. Protein: CASSQGVRGTDTQYF. The chain recombines TRBV3-1 (or the pseudogene TRBV3-2) with TRBJ2-3, with a weak D call TRBD1 (5 bases). CDR1 is LGHDT and CDR2 is YNNKEL in the germline V gene (reference sequence). The CDR3 is 15 amino acids. V lost 1 base, J lost 1 base, and 9 bases lay in between.

The rearrangement joins TRBV6-5 to TRBJ1-1; 9 bases are a match to TRBD1. Germline CDR1 and CDR2: MNHEY and SVGAGI. V was clipped by 7 bases and J by 1 base; unmatched bases: 4. The CDR3 is made up of 14 amino acids. This chain's CDR3 is CASTKDRGNTEAFF. The CDR3, as DNA: TGTGCCAGCACTAAGGACAGGGGGAACACTGAAGCTTTCTTT.

The table lists this clone with a count of one. The CDR3 DNA is TGTGCCAGCAGCCTTAGTCCCTCCGAGCAGTACTTC. Translated, it gives CASSLSPSEQYF. This chain joins TRBV3-1 (or the pseudogene TRBV3-2) and TRBJ2-7; D gene ambiguous. Germline V gene data show CDR1 as LGHDT and CDR2 as YNNKEL (reference sequence). V shed 4 bases and J shed 6 bases, with 10 bases lying between them. This CDR3 is built from 12 residues.

The CDR3 DNA is TGTGCCAGCACTGGTGGACATTTGAACACTGAAGCTTTCTTT. This codes for CASTGGHLNTEAFF. The chain recombines TRBV5-6 with TRBJ1-1, with D tentatively TRBD1 (5 bases). V lost 6 bases and J 0 bases, leaving 12 bases between the germline ends. Germline loops: CDR1 SGHDT, CDR2 YYEEEE. CDR3 size: 14 residues.

The chain couples TRBV6-1 to TRBJ2-7; 7 bases fit TRBD2. V shed 3 bases and J 6 bases; nucleotides not matched to a gene: 8. Germline CDR1 and CDR2: MNHNS and SASEGT. The length of the CDR3 is 14 residues. In nucleotides, the CDR3 is TGTGCCAGCAGTGACGTGACTAGCTATACCGAGCAGTACTTC. Amino acid sequence: CASSDVTSYTEQYF.

V gene TRBV30 combines with J gene TRBJ1-6; maybe TRBD1 (5 bases). Between the trimmed V and J ends, which lost 8 bases and 4 bases, there was a span of 12 bases. There are 13 residues in the CDR3. Germline CDR1 is GTSNPN and CDR2 is SVGIG (reference sequence). The CDR3 DNA follows: TGTGCCCGTTCGCCAGGGTATAATTCACCCCTCCACTTT. Protein product: CARSPGYNSPLHF.

This chain joins TRBV11-3 and TRBJ1-1; D not resolved. Germline loops: CDR1 SGHNT, CDR2 YENEEA. This CDR3 contains 15 residues. V lost 4 bases, J lost 4 bases, and 16 bases lay in between. CDR3 region: CASSSLGRSSTEAFF. CDR3 nucleotides: TGTGCCAGCAGCTCCCTAGGGAGGAGTTCCACTGAAGCTTTCTTT.

For the CDR3, the DNA is TGTGCCAGCAGAGGGGCAAGGACCGGAAACACCATATATTTT. It translates to CASRGARTGNTIYF. The chain recombines TRBV28 with TRBJ1-3; the D gene is possibly TRBD1 (5 bases). The CDR3 consists of 14 residues. Germline lookup yields CDR1 MDHEN and CDR2 SYDVKM. V dropped 6 bases and J dropped 4 bases, with 13 bases sitting between them.

V usage is TRBV5-4 and J usage is TRBJ1-1; weak D call: TRBD1 (5 bases). This CDR3 comprises 13 residues. V lost 5 bases, J lost 8 bases, and 16 bases lay in between. Germline V gives CDR1 SGHNT, CDR2 YYREEE (reference sequence). The CDR3 region has the DNA TGTGCCAGCAGGACAACCGGGACTGCAGAAGCTTTCTTT. It yields the protein CASRTTGTAEAFF.

The chain combines TRBV4-3 with TRBJ2-2; 12 positions agree with TRBD2. Germline assignment: CDR1 LGHNA and CDR2 YSLEER. V gave up 4 bases and J gave up 4 bases; unmatched junction bases: 7. This CDR3 region has 17 residues. The CDR3 bases are TGCGCCAGCAGCCCCCGACTAGCGGGGGACCTCACCGGGGAGCTGTTTTTT. It is translated as CASSPRLAGDLTGELFF.

This chain connects TRBV5-1 to TRBJ2-5, with unresolved D. With 4 bases removed from V and 0 bases from J, the gap between germline ends came to 4 bases. Germline V gene data show CDR1 as SGHRS and CDR2 as YFSETQ. The CDR3 totals 12 residues. CDR3 bases: TGCGCCAGCAGCCCATACCAAGAGACCCAGTACTTC. It is translated as CASSPYQETQYF.

The rearrangement links TRBV5-1 to TRBJ2-1; 7 nucleotides align to TRBD2. V gave up 0 bases and J gave up 3 bases; unmatched junction bases: 3. This CDR3 spans 15 amino acids. Germline V gene lookup returns CDR1 SGHRS and CDR2 YFSETQ. The CDR3 region is CASSLGSGFYNEQFF. CDR3 DNA: TGCGCCAGCAGCTTGGGTAGCGGGTTCTACAATGAGCAGTTCTTC.

CDR3 sequence reads: CASSLRGSMNTEAFF. The DNA of the CDR3 is TGTGCCAGCAGCTTAAGGGGAAGCATGAACACTGAAGCTTTCTTT. The rearrangement uses TRBV5-6 and TRBJ1-1; maybe TRBD1 (5 bases). Germline CDR1 and CDR2: SGHDT and YYEEEE. The V end lost 2 bases, the J end lost 0 bases, and 11 bases lay between the germline ends. CDR3 size: 15 residues. Full variable domain (missing parts from reference TRBV5-6 and TRBJ1-1): DAGVTQSPTHLIKTRGQQVTLRCSPKSGHDTVSWYQQALGQGPQFIFQYYEEEERQRGNFPDRFSGHQFPNYSSELNVNALLLGDSALYLCASSLRGSMNTEAFFGQGTRLTVV.

This chain's CDR3 is CAWTVGGQHGYTF. The CDR3, as DNA: TGTGCCTGGACCGTGGGGGGACAGCATGGCTACACCTTC. This chain uses TRBV30 with TRBJ1-2; TRBD1 matches at 7 bases. V trimming: 4 bases; J trimming: 6 bases; junction bases outside the gene matches: 8. The CDR3 loop spans 13 amino acids. Germline assignment: CDR1 GTSNPN and CDR2 SVGIG (reference sequence).

This rearrangement joins TRBV6-5 to TRBJ2-2; 7 nucleotides align to TRBD1. V shed 6 bases and J 4 bases; nucleotides not matched to a gene: 5. Per germline, CDR1 MNHEY and CDR2 SVGAGI. The CDR3 runs 14 residues. In nucleotides, the CDR3 is TGTGCCAGCAGGTACGGGACAGCCACCGGGGAGCTGTTTTTT. This codes for CASRYGTATGELFF.

J is TRBJ2-3 and V is TRBV5-1, with D maybe TRBD2 (5 bases). The V end was cut by 1 base, the J end by 1 base, with 13 bases between. Germline lookup yields CDR1 SGHRS and CDR2 YFSETQ. This CDR3 is 16 amino acids long. The CDR3 coding sequence is TGCGCCAGCAGCTTGCCCGGGATCGGCGGCACAGATACGCAGTATTTT. It codes for CASSLPGIGGTDTQYF.

The chain recombines TRBV6-1 with TRBJ2-1, with 7 bases lining up with TRBD2. This CDR3 is built from 16 residues. V lost 3 bases to trimming and J lost 2 bases; unmatched junction nucleotides: 7. CDR1 and CDR2 from the germline V gene are MNHNS and SASEGT. CDR3 in amino acids: CASSDPGLSPYNEQFF. The DNA for the CDR3 is TGTGCCAGCAGTGATCCGGGACTATCCCCCTACAATGAGCAGTTCTTC.

The chain is built from TRBV6-6 and TRBJ1-1, with D tentatively TRBD1 (5 bases). Between the trimmed V and J ends, which lost 4 bases and 0 bases, there was a span of 9 bases. The germline gives CDR1 MNHNY, CDR2 SVGAGI (reference sequence). CDR3 length equals 14 residues. CDR3 bases: TGTGCCAGCAGTTCGGGGGGAATGAACACTGAAGCTTTCTTT. Amino acids: CASSSGGMNTEAFF.

V and J are TRBV5-4 and TRBJ1-1; maybe TRBD1 (5 bases). V was pared by 6 bases and J by 1 base, with 13 bases between. The germline V gene has CDR1 SGHNT and CDR2 YYREEE (reference sequence). This CDR3 is 14 amino acids long. The DNA for the CDR3 is TGTGCCAGCACCAAAGGGGCGGAGAACACTGAAGCTTTCTTT. This sequence encodes CASTKGAENTEAFF.

This chain uses TRBV5-1 with TRBJ2-5; 11 bases match TRBD2. The V segment lost 2 bases and the J segment 5 bases; nucleotides outside the gene matches: 8. Germline lookup yields CDR1 SGHRS and CDR2 YFSETQ. The CDR3 totals 16 residues. The chain's CDR3 is CASSFELAGAGETQYF. CDR3 nucleotides: TGCGCCAGCAGCTTCGAACTAGCGGGGGCAGGGGAGACCCAGTACTTC.

V gene TRBV4-3 combines with J gene TRBJ2-1; 7 bases agree with TRBD2. The CDR3 spans 20 residues. V dropped 0 bases and J dropped 0; count of bases not matched to a gene: 14. The germline V gene has CDR1 LGHNA and CDR2 YSLEER. CDR3 region: CASSQESRLAVPSSYNEQFF. The CDR3 nucleotides are TGCGCCAGCAGCCAAGAGAGTCGTCTAGCGGTGCCGAGCTCCTACAATGAGCAGTTCTTC.

This chain connects TRBV20-1 to TRBJ1-2; no definite D call. The CDR3 consists of 11 residues. Trimming shortened V by 1 base and J by 7 bases, and 7 bases separated the two germline ends. The germline V gene encodes CDR1 DFQATT and CDR2 SNEGSKA (reference sequence). The CDR3 nucleotides read TGCAGTGCTAGAGCGAGGGTTGGCTACACCTTC. It is translated as CSARARVGYTF.

The chain couples TRBV7-9 to TRBJ1-1; 8 bases are a match to TRBD1. The CDR3 contains 15 residues. Germline V gene data show CDR1 as SEHNR and CDR2 as FQNEAQ (reference sequence). Losses at the gene ends were 5 bases for V and 5 bases for J; bases not matched to a gene: 10. CDR3 residues: CASSEWTGRGTEAFF. In DNA, the CDR3 is TGTGCCAGCAGCGAATGGACAGGGAGGGGGACTGAAGCTTTCTTT.

This clone was seen a handful of times. This chain links TRBV5-1 with TRBJ1-1, with 7 bases that match TRBD1. J gave up 6 bases and V 3 bases, and 8 bases lay outside the gene matches. There are 14 residues in the CDR3. Germline CDR1 SGHRS, CDR2 YFSETQ. CDR3 loop: CASSSTGLVAEAFF. The CDR3 coding sequence is TGCGCCAGCAGCTCGACAGGGCTTGTGGCTGAAGCTTTCTTT.